The T cell receptor beta chain under discussion was sequenced for a study of cytomegalovirus exposure and HLA in healthy donors. Overall study results and limits: Reportedly, TCR beta sequences accurately predicted HLA-A and HLA-B alleles in most subjects. Earlier analysis looked at TCR beta V segments, and most were productive about 90% or about 30% of the time. In a later analysis, HLA-C alleles had the fewest associated TCRs, DRB1 alleles the most. Analysis was carried out at a later point, and it linked a missense DCLRE1C variant to TCR beta V- and J-gene trimming.

The PCR had 60 Vbeta and 13 Jbeta primers. TCRdb's copy holds only in-frame clones and misses some; the assay was immunoSEQ multiplex PCR. The repertoire table contains roughly 120,000 clones. Turning to this clone: What it binds is unknown.

The sample was PBMCs. This sequence originates from a man younger than 45 in good health and CMV-seronegative.

The CDR3 spells CASRAGAGDKNIQYF. The CDR3 DNA is TGTGCCAGCAGGGCGGGAGCGGGAGACAAAAACATTCAGTACTTC. The chain employs TRBV6-1 and TRBJ2-4; 8 bases fit TRBD2. The germline V gene encodes CDR1 MNHNS and CDR2 SASEGT. With V trimmed by 6 bases and J by 3 bases, 7 bases remained unmatched. CDR3 length: 15 residues.